This entry lists 27 T cell receptor beta chains sequenced from one sample in a study of cytomegalovirus exposure and HLA in healthy donors. Profiled with immunoSEQ multiplex PCR; TCRdb holds only in-frame clones, not every one. The sample records around 65,000 clones, nearly 95% being singletons. The specimen was PBMCs. The receptors originated from a young man in good health and CMV-seropositive.

Comment on this clone: Compared with germline, one end of the junction differs, possibly owing to a read error. The chain couples TRBV28 to TRBJ1-5; 7 nucleotides line up with TRBD1. The CDR3 is 17 amino acids. CDR1 and CDR2 from the germline V gene are MDHEN and SYDVKM. The CDR3 spells CASRPTLGQASIAPSLF. In DNA form, the CDR3 reads TGTGCCAGCAGGCCGACGCTTGGACAGGCCTCGATAGCTCCATCGTTATTT. The entire variable domain, with the rest obtained from reference TRBV28 and TRBJ1-5, is as follows: DVKVTQSSRYLVKRTGEKVFLECVQDMDHENMFWYRQDPGLGLRLIYFSYDVKMKEKGDIPEGYSVSREKKERFSLILESASTNQTSMYLCASRPTLGQASIAPSLFGDGTRLSIL.

CDR3 residues: CASSPVKGAGIAEQYF. The CDR3 DNA reads as TGTGCCAGCAGCCCAGTAAAGGGAGCGGGAATCGCCGAGCAGTACTTC. V and J are TRBV14 and TRBJ2-7; the match to TRBD2 covers 7 bases. The CDR3 is made up of 16 amino acids. Germline V lookup: CDR1 SGHDN, CDR2 FVKESK. With V trimmed by 4 bases and J by 6 bases, 15 bases remained unmatched.

The J gene is TRBJ2-1, the V gene TRBV9; no reliable D call. Between the trimmed V and J ends, which lost 1 base and 6 bases, there was a span of 5 bases. CDR1 is SGDLS and CDR2 is YYNGEE in the germline V gene. The CDR3 has 12 amino acids. CDR3 bases: TGTGCCAGCAGCGTACAGGCCAATGAGCAGTTCTTC. Its translation: CASSVQANEQFF.

The chain recombines TRBV19 with TRBJ2-1; D is uncertain. V lost 7 bases and J lost 4, with 5 bases in between. CDR1 and CDR2 from the germline V gene are LNHDA and SQIVND (reference sequence). The CDR3 sequence is 11 residues long. The CDR3 sequence is CASMTYNEQFF. As DNA, the CDR3 is TGTGCCAGTATGACATACAATGAGCAGTTCTTC.

This sequence joins TRBV7-9 and TRBJ2-3; 8 nucleotides match TRBD1. The V gene end was trimmed by 6 bases and the J gene end by 5 bases; junction bases not matched to a gene: 10. The CDR3 sequence is 15 residues long. Germline V gene data show CDR1 as SEHNR and CDR2 as FQNEAQ (reference sequence). The CDR3 nucleotides read TGTGCCAGCAGTTCAGGGGGCCCGGTGCAAGATACGCAGTATTTT. As protein: CASSSGGPVQDTQYF.

The chain has TRBV28 and TRBJ1-5, with 7 bases fitting TRBD1. J gave up 2 bases and V 2 bases, and 3 bases lay outside the gene matches. The CDR3 runs to 15 residues. Germline lookup yields CDR1 MDHEN and CDR2 SYDVKM. The CDR3 nucleotides read TGTGCCAGCAGTTTAAGCGACAGGGGCAATCAGCCCCAGCATTTT. This codes for CASSLSDRGNQPQHF.

This chain uses TRBV4-1 with TRBJ2-7; D unclear. Trimming pared 1 base from V and 1 base from J, leaving 5 bases between. The CDR3 consists of 13 residues. Germline V CDR1 and CDR2: MGHRA, YSYEKL. CDR3 sequence reads: CASSQGLSYEQYF. The CDR3 DNA reads as TGCGCCAGCAGCCAAGGTCTTTCCTACGAGCAGTACTTC.

This clone was seen a few times. This chain links TRBV4-2 with TRBJ2-1, with 9 bases identical to TRBD2. This CDR3 contains 16 residues. Germline CDR1 LGHNA, CDR2 YNFKEQ. V gave up 4 bases and J gave up 0 bases; unmatched junction bases: 4. The DNA of the CDR3 is TGTGCCAGCAGCCTAGATAGCGGGAGCTCCTACAATGAGCAGTTCTTC. This gives the protein CASSLDSGSSYNEQFF.

The rearrangement uses TRBV5-1 and TRBJ1-1; D is possibly TRBD1 (6 bases). Germline V CDR1 and CDR2: SGHRS, YFSETQ. This CDR3 has 14 amino acids. Trimming removed 4 bases from V and 1 base from J, with 11 bases in between. This CDR3 reads CASSAEQGNTEAFF. As DNA, the CDR3 is TGCGCCAGCAGCGCTGAACAGGGGAACACTGAAGCTTTCTTT.

The J gene is TRBJ2-5, the V gene TRBV19; no definite D call. Germline assignment: CDR1 LNHDA and CDR2 SQIVND (reference sequence). The CDR3 has 14 residues. V lost 5 bases to trimming and J lost 0 bases, with 10 bases between them. This chain's CDR3 is CASSSYSYQETQYF. As DNA, the CDR3 is TGTGCCAGTAGTTCGTACAGCTACCAAGAGACCCAGTACTTC. Together with reference TRBV19 and TRBJ2-5, the CDR3 gives the full variable domain: DGGITQSPKYLFRKEGQNVTLSCEQNLNHDAMYWYRQDPGQGLRLIYYSQIVNDFQKGDIAEGYSVSREKKESFPLTVTSAQKNPTAFYLCASSSYSYQETQYFGPGTRLLVL.

The J gene is TRBJ1-1, the V gene TRBV7-9; D unclear. The CDR3 consists of 15 residues. The V end was cut by 3 bases, the J end by 3 bases, with 14 bases between. Germline CDR1 and CDR2: SEHNR and FQNEAQ (reference sequence). As DNA, the CDR3 is TGTGCCAGCAGCTTTAGTACAGCTGGGCACACTGAAGCTTTCTTT. It yields the protein CASSFSTAGHTEAFF.

V usage is TRBV15 and J usage is TRBJ2-1, with TRBD1 matching 8 bases. CDR1 LNHNV and CDR2 YYDKDF come from the germline V gene (reference sequence). CDR3 length: 16 residues. Unmatched junction bases numbered 9, after V lost 8 bases and J lost 0 bases. CDR3 in DNA: TGTGCCACCCTCGCAGGGGGCGGTTACTCCTACAATGAGCAGTTCTTC. Translating it yields CATLAGGGYSYNEQFF.

This clone was picked up one time. The chain couples TRBV5-5 to TRBJ2-2, with 8 bases lining up with TRBD2. The V segment lost 4 bases and the J segment 6 bases; nucleotides outside the gene matches: 5. The CDR3 spans 14 residues. Germline CDR1 SGHKS, CDR2 YYEKEE (reference sequence). CDR3 bases: TGTGCCAGCAGCGATGGACTAGCCCCCGGGGAGCTGTTTTTT. Translated: CASSDGLAPGELFF.

This clone was seen only once. The chain links TRBV19 to TRBJ2-6, with 10 bases fitting TRBD1. V shed 2 bases and J 1 base; nucleotides not matched to a gene: 5. The CDR3 has 18 amino acids. CDR1 is LNHDA, CDR2 SQIVND, per germline (reference sequence). Here the CDR3 reads CASSIPPGQGSGANVLTF. The CDR3 DNA sequence: TGTGCCAGTAGTATACCCCCGGGACAGGGGTCTGGGGCCAACGTCCTGACTTTC. The whole variable domain, remainder taken from reference TRBV19 and TRBJ2-6, is DGGITQSPKYLFRKEGQNVTLSCEQNLNHDAMYWYRQDPGQGLRLIYYSQIVNDFQKGDIAEGYSVSREKKESFPLTVTSAQKNPTAFYLCASSIPPGQGSGANVLTFGAGSRLTVL.

This chain links TRBV28 with TRBJ1-3; unclear D gene. With 6 bases removed from V and 1 base from J, the gap between germline ends came to 7 bases. Germline V gene data show CDR1 as MDHEN and CDR2 as SYDVKM. This CDR3 has 13 amino acids. CDR3 sequence (DNA): TGTGCCAGCAGAATAGATTCTGGAAACACCATATATTTT. Amino acid sequence: CASRIDSGNTIYF.

This chain links TRBV5-6 with TRBJ2-3; tentatively, D is TRBD2 (7 bases). Looked up from germline, CDR1 is SGHDT and CDR2 is YYEEEE. The CDR3 is 15 amino acids. Trimming removed 2 bases from V and 5 bases from J, with 15 bases in between. The CDR3 coding sequence is TGTGCCAGCAGCTTAGGGGGGGAGAGAAGAGATACGCAGTATTTT. This encodes CASSLGGERRDTQYF. Full variable domain (remainder filled in from reference TRBV5-6 and TRBJ2-3): DAGVTQSPTHLIKTRGQQVTLRCSPKSGHDTVSWYQQALGQGPQFIFQYYEEEERQRGNFPDRFSGHQFPNYSSELNVNALLLGDSALYLCASSLGGERRDTQYFGPGTRLTVL.

Worth noting for this clone: The junction departs from germline at one end; a sequencing error may be responsible. The chain couples TRBV20-1 to TRBJ1-2; D might be TRBD1 (5 bases). The germline V gene encodes CDR1 DFQATT and CDR2 SNEGSKA (reference sequence). This CDR3 contains 11 residues. Here the CDR3 DNA reads TGCAGTGCTAGAGCCCAGGGCGGGGACCGCTTC. It translates to CSARAQGGDRF.

The J gene is TRBJ2-7, the V gene TRBV28, with 8 bases aligning to TRBD1. Germline CDR1 reads MDHEN; CDR2 reads SYDVKM. The CDR3 covers 15 residues. V shed 5 bases, J shed 2 bases, and the junction held 8 bases outside the gene matches. The CDR3 sequence: CASSIFGTGAYEQYF. For the CDR3, the DNA is TGTGCCAGCAGTATATTCGGGACAGGAGCCTACGAGCAGTACTTC.

The CDR3 sequence: CASSGLADTLETQYF. CDR3 nucleotides: TGTGCCAGCAGCGGACTAGCTGACACCTTAGAGACCCAGTACTTC. J is TRBJ2-5 and V is TRBV28; TRBD2 agrees at 8 bases. The CDR3 contains 15 residues. J gave up 4 bases and V 6 bases, and 10 bases lay outside the gene matches. The V gene's germline CDR1 is MDHEN and CDR2 SYDVKM.

The chain joins TRBV10-3 to TRBJ2-2; the D gene is possibly TRBD1 (7 bases). Trimming left V 6 bases short and J 2 bases short, with 16 bases between. The CDR3 totals 16 residues. The germline CDR1 and CDR2 sequences are ENHRY and SYGVKD. In nucleotides, the CDR3 is TGTGCCATCAGGGACGACAGGGAGGTCAACACCGGGGAGCTGTTTTTT. Protein: CAIRDDREVNTGELFF.

The chain couples TRBV30 to TRBJ2-4, with D possibly matching TRBD2 (6 bases). The CDR3 runs to 13 residues. Per germline, CDR1 GTSNPN and CDR2 SVGIG (reference sequence). V lost 6 bases and J 7 bases, leaving 16 bases between the germline ends. The CDR3 DNA reads TGTGCCTGCCCAGGGCGGGGTATGAACATTCAGTACTTC. Translating it yields CACPGRGMNIQYF. Complete variable domain (other parts from reference TRBV30 and TRBJ2-4): SQTIHQWPATLVQPVGSPLSLECTVEGTSNPNLYWYRQAAGRGLQLLFYSVGIGQISSEVPQNLSASRPQDRQFILSSKKLLLSDSGFYLCACPGRGMNIQYFGAGTRLSVL.

The V call is TRBV30, the J call TRBJ2-7; D gene unclear. This CDR3 has 11 residues. The germline gives CDR1 GTSNPN, CDR2 SVGIG (reference sequence). Trimming pared 3 bases from V and 0 bases from J, leaving 3 bases between. CDR3 loop: CAWRSSYEQYF. CDR3 nucleotide sequence: TGTGCCTGGAGGAGCTCCTACGAGCAGTACTTC. Full variable domain (remainder filled in from reference TRBV30 and TRBJ2-7): SQTIHQWPATLVQPVGSPLSLECTVEGTSNPNLYWYRQAAGRGLQLLFYSVGIGQISSEVPQNLSASRPQDRQFILSSKKLLLSDSGFYLCAWRSSYEQYFGPGTRLTVT.

The chain uses TRBV18 and TRBJ2-7, with 9 bases aligning to TRBD1. V gave up 3 bases and J gave up 6 bases; unmatched junction bases: 3. Germline values: CDR1 KGHSH, CDR2 LQKENI. CDR3 size: 13 residues. CDR3 nucleotide sequence: TGTGCCAGCTCACCCGGGACAGGGCCCGAGCAGTACTTC. As protein: CASSPGTGPEQYF.

J is TRBJ2-1 and V is TRBV30, with TRBD2 as a possible D gene (6 bases). Trimming left V 0 bases short and J 7 bases short, with 13 bases between. CDR1 is GTSNPN, CDR2 SVGIG, per germline (reference sequence). This CDR3 has 14 residues. CDR3 sequence: CAWSVLAYRNEQFF. CDR3 DNA sequence: TGTGCCTGGAGTGTGCTAGCGTATAGGAATGAGCAGTTCTTC. Full variable domain (remainder filled in from reference TRBV30 and TRBJ2-1): SQTIHQWPATLVQPVGSPLSLECTVEGTSNPNLYWYRQAAGRGLQLLFYSVGIGQISSEVPQNLSASRPQDRQFILSSKKLLLSDSGFYLCAWSVLAYRNEQFFGPGTRLTVL.

This sequence joins TRBV10-3 and TRBJ2-7; 7 nucleotides line up with TRBD1. Germline CDR1 reads ENHRY; CDR2 reads SYGVKD. The CDR3 loop spans 13 amino acids. V lost 0 bases and J lost 7; bases outside the gene matches: 3. The CDR3 DNA reads as TGTGCCATCAGTGAGTCTGGGACAGAGGAGCAGTACTTC. Translated, it gives CAISESGTEEQYF.

The chain is built from TRBV5-1 and TRBJ2-7; 8 nucleotides agree with TRBD1. There are 14 residues in the CDR3. The V and J ends lost 4 bases and 5 bases, in that order; junction bases with no gene match: 8. CDR1 is SGHRS, CDR2 YFSETQ, per germline. The CDR3 region has the DNA TGCGCCAGCAGCGCGAGACAGGGGCATAACGAGCAGTACTTC. It encodes CASSARQGHNEQYF.

This rearrangement joins TRBV7-9 to TRBJ2-1; possibly TRBD2 for D (6 bases). V lost 5 bases and J lost 8, with 22 bases in between. Germline CDR1 reads SEHNR; CDR2 reads FQNEAQ (reference sequence). CDR3 length: 16 amino acids. The CDR3: CASSPPEGFGSYEQFF. CDR3 DNA sequence: TGTGCCAGCAGCCCCCCGGAGGGGTTTGGGTCTTATGAGCAGTTCTTC.